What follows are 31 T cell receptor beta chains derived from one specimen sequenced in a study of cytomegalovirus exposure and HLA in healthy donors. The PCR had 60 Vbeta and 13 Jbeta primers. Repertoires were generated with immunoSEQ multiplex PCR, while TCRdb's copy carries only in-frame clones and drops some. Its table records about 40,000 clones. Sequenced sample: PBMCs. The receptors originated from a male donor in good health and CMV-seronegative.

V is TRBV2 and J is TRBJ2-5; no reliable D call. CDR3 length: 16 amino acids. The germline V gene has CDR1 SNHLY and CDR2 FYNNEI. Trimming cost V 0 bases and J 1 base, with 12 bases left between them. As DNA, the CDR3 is TGTGCCAGCAGTGAAGCGCTTAGGCAGGTCCAAGAGACCCAGTACTTC. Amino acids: CASSEALRQVQETQYF.

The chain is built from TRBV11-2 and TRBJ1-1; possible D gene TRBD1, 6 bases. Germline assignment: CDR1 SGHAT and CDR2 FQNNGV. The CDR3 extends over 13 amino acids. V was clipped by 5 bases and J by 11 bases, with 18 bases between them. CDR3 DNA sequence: TGTGCCAGCAGCCGGGGGGGAAGGCAGGGGGCTTTCTTT. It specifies CASSRGGRQGAFF.

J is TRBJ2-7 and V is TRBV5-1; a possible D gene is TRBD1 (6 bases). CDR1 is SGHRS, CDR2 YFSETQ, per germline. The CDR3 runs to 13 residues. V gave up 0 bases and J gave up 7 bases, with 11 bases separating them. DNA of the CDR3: TGCGCCAGCAGCTTGGCAGGGGCCTGGGAGCAGTACTTC. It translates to CASSLAGAWEQYF.

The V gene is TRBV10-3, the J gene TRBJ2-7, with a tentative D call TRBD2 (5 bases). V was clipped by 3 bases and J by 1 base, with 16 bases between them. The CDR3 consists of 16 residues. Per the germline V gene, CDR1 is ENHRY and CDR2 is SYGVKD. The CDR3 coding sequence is TGTGCCATCAGTGACAATGGCAGAGGACTTTCCTACGAGCAGTACTTC. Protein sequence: CAISDNGRGLSYEQYF.

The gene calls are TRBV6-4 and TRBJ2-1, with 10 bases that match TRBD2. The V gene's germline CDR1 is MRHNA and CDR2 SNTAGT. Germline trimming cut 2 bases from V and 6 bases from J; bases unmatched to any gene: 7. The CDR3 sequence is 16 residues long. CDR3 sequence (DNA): TGTGCCAGCAGTGACCGGGAACTAGCGGGGTTCAATGAGCAGTTCTTC. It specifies CASSDRELAGFNEQFF.

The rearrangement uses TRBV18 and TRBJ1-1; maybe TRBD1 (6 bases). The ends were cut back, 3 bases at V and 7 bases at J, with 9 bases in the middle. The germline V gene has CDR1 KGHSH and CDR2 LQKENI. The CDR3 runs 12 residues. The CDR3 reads CASSPRQVEAFF. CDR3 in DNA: TGTGCCAGCTCACCCCGACAGGTTGAAGCTTTCTTT.

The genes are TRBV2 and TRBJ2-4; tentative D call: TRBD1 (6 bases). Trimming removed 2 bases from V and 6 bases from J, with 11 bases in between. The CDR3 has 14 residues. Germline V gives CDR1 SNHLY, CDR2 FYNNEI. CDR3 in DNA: TGTGCCAGCAGTGAATATCCAGGGGCAAACATTCAGTACTTC. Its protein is CASSEYPGANIQYF.

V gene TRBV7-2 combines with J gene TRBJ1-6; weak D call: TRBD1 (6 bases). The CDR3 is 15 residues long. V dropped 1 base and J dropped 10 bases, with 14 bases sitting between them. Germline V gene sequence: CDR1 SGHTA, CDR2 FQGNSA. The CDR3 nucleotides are TGTGCCAGCAGCTTAGTCGCGGGGGCTAAGTCACCCCTCCACTTT. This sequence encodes CASSLVAGAKSPLHF.

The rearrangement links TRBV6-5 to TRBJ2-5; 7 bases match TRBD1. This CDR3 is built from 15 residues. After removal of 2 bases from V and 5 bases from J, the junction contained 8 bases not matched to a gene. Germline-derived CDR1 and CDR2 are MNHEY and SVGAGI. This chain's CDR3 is CASSYTGALKETQYF. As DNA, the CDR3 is TGTGCCAGCAGTTACACAGGGGCCCTCAAGGAGACCCAGTACTTC.

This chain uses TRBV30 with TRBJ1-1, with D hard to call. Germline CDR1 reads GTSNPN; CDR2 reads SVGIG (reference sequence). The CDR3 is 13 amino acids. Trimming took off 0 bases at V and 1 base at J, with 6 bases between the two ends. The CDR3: CAWSVTRNTEAFF. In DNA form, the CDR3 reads TGTGCCTGGAGTGTCACGCGGAACACTGAAGCTTTCTTT.

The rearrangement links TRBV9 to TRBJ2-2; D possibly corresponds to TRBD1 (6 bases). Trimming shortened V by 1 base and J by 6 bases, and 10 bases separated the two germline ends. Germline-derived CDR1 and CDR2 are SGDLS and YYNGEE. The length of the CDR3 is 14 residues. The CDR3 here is CASSVRAGAGELFF. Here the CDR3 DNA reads TGTGCCAGCAGCGTAAGGGCAGGGGCCGGGGAGCTGTTTTTT. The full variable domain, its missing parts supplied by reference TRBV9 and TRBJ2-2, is DSGVTQTPKHLITATGQRVTLRCSPRSGDLSVYWYQQSLDQGLQFLIQYYNGEERAKGNILERFSAQQFPDLHSELNLSSLELGDSALYFCASSVRAGAGELFFGEGSRLTVL.

Written as DNA, the CDR3 is TGTGCCAGCAGTTTAGAAGCCGAGGAGCAGCCCCAGCATTTT. This sequence encodes CASSLEAEEQPQHF. The rearrangement joins TRBV27 to TRBJ1-5; D gene unclear. The germline V gene encodes CDR1 MNHEY and CDR2 SMNVEV (reference sequence). CDR3 length: 14 amino acids. Trimming cost V 2 bases and J 7 bases, with 12 bases left between them.

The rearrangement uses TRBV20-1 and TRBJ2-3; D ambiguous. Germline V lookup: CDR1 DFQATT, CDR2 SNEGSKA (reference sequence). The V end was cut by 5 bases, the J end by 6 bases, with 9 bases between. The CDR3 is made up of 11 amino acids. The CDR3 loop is CSAHAPDTQYF. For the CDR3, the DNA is TGCAGTGCTCACGCGCCTGATACGCAGTATTTT.

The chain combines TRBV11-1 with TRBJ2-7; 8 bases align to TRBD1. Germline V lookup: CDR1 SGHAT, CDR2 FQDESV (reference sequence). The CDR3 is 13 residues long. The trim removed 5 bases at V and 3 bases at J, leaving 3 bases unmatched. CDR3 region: CASSVGQGYEQYF. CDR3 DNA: TGTGCCAGCAGCGTAGGACAGGGCTACGAGCAGTACTTC. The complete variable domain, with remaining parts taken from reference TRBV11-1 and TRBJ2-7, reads EAEVAQSPRYKITEKSQAVAFWCDPISGHATLYWYRQILGQGPELLVQFQDESVVDDSQLPKDRFSAERLKGVDSTLKIQPAELGDSAMYLCASSVGQGYEQYFGPGTRLTVT.

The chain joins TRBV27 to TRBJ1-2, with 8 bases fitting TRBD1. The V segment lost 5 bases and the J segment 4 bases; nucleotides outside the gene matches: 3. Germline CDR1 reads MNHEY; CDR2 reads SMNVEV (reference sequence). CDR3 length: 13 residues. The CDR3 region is CASSPGQAYGYTF. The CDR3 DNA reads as TGTGCCAGCAGTCCGGGACAGGCCTATGGCTACACCTTC.

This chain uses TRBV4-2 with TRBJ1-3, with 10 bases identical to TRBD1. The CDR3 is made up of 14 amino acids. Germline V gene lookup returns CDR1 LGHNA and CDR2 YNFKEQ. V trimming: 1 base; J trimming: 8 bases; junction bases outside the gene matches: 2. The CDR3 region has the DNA TGTGCCAGCAGCCAAGGGACAGGGGGTTACACCATATATTTT. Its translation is CASSQGTGGYTIYF.

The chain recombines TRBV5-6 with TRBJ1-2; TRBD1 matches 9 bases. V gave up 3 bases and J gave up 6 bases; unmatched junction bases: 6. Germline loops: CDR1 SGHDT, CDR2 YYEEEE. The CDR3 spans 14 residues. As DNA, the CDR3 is TGTGCCAGCAGCTGGGACAGGGTTCATCATGGCTACACCTTC. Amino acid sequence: CASSWDRVHHGYTF.

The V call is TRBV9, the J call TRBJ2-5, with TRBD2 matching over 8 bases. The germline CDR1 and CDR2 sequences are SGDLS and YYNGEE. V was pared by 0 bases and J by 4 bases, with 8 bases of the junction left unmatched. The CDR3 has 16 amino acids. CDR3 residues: CASSVARGAGAETQYF. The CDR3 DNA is TGTGCCAGCAGCGTAGCTCGGGGAGCGGGGGCAGAGACCCAGTACTTC.

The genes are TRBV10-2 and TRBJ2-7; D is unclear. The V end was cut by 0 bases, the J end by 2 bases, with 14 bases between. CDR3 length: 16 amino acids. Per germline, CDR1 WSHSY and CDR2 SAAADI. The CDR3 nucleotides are TGCGCCAGCAGTGAGTCACTGTTAAAAGTTACCTACGAGCAGTACTTC. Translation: CASSESLLKVTYEQYF.

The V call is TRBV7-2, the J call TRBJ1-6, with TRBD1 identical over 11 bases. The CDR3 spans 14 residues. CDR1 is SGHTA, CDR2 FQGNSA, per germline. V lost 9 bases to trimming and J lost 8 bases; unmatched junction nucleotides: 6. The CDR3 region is CASLGQGAYSPLHF. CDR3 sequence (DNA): TGTGCCAGTCTCGGACAGGGGGCTTATTCACCCCTCCACTTT.

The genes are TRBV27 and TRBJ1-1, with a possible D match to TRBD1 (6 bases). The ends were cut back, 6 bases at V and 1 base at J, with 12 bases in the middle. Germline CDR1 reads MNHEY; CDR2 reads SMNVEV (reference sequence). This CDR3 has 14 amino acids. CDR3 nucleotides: TGTGCCAGCAGCCGGGGGGCAGCGAACACTGAAGCTTTCTTT. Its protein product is CASSRGAANTEAFF.

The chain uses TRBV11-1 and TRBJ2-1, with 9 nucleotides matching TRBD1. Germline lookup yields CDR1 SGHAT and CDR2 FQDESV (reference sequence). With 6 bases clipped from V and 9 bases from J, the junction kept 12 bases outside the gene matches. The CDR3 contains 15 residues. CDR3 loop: CASRYNRGRISEQFF. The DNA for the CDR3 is TGTGCCAGCAGGTACAACAGGGGGCGAATTTCTGAGCAGTTCTTC.

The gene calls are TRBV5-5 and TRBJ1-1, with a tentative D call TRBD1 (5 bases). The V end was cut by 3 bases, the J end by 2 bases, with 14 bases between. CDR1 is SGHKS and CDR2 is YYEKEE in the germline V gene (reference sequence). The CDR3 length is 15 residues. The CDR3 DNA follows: TGTGCCAGCAGCTCGCCAGGACAACTCAACACTGAAGCTTTCTTT. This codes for CASSSPGQLNTEAFF.

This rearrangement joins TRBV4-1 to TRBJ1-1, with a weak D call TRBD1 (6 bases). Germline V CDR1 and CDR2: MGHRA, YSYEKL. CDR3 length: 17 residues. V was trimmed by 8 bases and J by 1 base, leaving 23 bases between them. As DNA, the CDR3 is TGCGCCAGCGCACGACAGATAGCGATCAGGGGGAACACTGAAGCTTTCTTT. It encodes CASARQIAIRGNTEAFF.

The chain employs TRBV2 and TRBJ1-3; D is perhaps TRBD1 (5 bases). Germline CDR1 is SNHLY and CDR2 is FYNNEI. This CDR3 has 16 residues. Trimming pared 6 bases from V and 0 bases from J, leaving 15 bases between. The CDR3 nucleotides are TGTGCCAGCAGGGCTAGGACACTTGTCTCTGGAAACACCATATATTTT. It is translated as CASRARTLVSGNTIYF.

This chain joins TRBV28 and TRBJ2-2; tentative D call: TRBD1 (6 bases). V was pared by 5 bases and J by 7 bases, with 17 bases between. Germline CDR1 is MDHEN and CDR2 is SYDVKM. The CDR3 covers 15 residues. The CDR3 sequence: CASSPTYRVSGELFF. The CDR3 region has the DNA TGTGCCAGCAGTCCCACGTACAGGGTGAGCGGGGAGCTGTTTTTT.

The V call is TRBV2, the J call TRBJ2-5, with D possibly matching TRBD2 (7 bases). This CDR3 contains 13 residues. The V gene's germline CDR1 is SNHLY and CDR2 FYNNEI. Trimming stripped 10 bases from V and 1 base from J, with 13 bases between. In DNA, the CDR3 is TGTGCCACCCGCCGGGGGGCCCAAGAGACCCAGTACTTC. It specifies CATRRGAQETQYF.

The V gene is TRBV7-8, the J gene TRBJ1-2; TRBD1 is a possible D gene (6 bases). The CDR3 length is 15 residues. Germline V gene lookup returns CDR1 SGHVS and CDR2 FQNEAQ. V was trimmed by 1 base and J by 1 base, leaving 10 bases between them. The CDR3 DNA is TGTGCCAGCAGCTTAGGGGGACACGATAACTATGGCTACACCTTC. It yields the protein CASSLGGHDNYGYTF.

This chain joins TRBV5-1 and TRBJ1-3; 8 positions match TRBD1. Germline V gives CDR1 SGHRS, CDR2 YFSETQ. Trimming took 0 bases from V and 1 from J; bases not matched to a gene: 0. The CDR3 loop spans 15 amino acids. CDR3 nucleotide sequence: TGCGCCAGCAGCTTGGGGACAGGGTCTGGAAACACCATATATTTT. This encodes CASSLGTGSGNTIYF.

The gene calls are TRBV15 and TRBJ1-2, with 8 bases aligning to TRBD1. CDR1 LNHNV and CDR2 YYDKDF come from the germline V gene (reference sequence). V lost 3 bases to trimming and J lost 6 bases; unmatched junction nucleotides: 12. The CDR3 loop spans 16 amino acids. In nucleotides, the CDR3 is TGTGCCACCAGCAGTTGGGCCCTCGGGACAGGTGATGGCTACACCTTC. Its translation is CATSSWALGTGDGYTF.

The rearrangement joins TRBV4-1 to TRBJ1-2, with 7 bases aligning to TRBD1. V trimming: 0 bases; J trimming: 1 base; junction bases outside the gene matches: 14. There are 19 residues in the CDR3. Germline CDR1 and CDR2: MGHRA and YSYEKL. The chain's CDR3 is CASSQDPTGPGGINYGYTF. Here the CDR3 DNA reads TGCGCCAGCAGCCAAGACCCGACAGGGCCCGGTGGGATTAACTATGGCTACACCTTC.